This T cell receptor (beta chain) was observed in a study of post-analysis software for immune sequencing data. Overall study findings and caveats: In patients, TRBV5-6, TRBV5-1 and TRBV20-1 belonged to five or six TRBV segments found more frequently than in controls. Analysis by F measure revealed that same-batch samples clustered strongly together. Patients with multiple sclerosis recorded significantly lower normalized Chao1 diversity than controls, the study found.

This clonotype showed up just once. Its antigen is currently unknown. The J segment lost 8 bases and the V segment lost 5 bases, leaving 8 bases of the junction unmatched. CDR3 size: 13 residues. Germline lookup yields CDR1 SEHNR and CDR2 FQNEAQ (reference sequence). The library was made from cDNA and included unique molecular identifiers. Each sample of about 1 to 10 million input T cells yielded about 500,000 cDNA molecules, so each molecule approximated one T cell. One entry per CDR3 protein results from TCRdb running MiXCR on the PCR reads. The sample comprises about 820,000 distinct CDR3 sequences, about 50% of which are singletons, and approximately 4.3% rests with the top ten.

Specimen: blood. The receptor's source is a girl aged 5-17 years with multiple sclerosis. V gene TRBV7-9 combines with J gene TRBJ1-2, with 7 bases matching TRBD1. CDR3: CASSLDRAVGYTF. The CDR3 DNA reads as TGTGCCAGCAGCCTCGACAGGGCGGTGGGCTACACCTTC.